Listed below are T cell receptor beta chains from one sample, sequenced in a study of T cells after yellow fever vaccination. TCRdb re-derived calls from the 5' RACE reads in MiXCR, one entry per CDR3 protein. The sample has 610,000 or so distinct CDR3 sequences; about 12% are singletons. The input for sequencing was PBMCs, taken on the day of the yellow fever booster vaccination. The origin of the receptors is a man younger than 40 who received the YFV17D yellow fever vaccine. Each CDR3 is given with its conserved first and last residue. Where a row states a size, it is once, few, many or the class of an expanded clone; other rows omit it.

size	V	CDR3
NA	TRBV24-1	CATSEAGRRDTDTQYF
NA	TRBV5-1	CASSSGTGSDTQYF
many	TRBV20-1	CSARREVDTQYF
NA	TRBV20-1	CSARSTGTGGINYGYTF
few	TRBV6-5	CASSYSAGVETQYF
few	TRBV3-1	CASSQGVLETQYF
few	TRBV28	CASSLAYGVSGANVLTF
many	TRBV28	CASKGENTGELFF
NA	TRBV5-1	CASSLAGIADTQYF
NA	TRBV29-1	CSVGGGSETQYF
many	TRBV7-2	CASSLVSGRGIHEQYF
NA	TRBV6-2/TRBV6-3	CASSPVTRGGEQFF
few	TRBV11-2	CASSSRPGHRAGGGELFF
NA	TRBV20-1	CSATPLANTEAFF
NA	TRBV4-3	CASSPSGGFYNEQFF
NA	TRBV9	CASSVSGGGEQYF
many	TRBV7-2	CASSLVEGRYQETQYF
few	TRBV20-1	CSASPHLAGADTQYF
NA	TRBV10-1	CASSDRGGGSTDTQYF
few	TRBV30	CAWTRGQPSQETQYF
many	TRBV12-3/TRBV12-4	CASTVAASSYNEQFF
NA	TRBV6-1	CASTGDSSYNEQFF
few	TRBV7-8	CASSRRDSNTGELFF
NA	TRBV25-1	CASSEYYASGTGYEQYF
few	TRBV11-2	CASSLDLLHAQYF
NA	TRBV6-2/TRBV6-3	CASSYSTQGARNTQYF
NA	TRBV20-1	CSARDGWGNTIYF
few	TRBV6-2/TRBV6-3	CASSSAGPGILGEQFF
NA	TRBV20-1	CSARSWTSGGGNEQFF
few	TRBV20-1	CSARVLRALASEQETQYF
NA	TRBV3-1	CASSQGAPALRTDTQYF
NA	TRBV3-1	CASSRNRNNEQFF
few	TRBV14	CASSQEVWSYEQYF
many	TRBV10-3	CAISESGARANYGYTF
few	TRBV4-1	CASSQRIAGGPSNTGELFF
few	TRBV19	CASRPGGYTGELFF
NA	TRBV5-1	CATRWTGMNTGELFF
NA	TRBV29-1	CSVASGRARDEQFF
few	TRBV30	CAWTKYRDSSYNSPLHF
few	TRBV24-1	CATSDFLAGGPSNEQFF
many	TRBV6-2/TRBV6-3	CASTQSYEQYF
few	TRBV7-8	CASSPIRAGFRTDTQYF
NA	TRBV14	CASSLTAVNEKLFF
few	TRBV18	CASSRPSGAEQFF
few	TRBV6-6	CAIYPGGTDTQYF
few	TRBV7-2	CASSPGQGLASPLHF
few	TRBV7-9	CASSPPGPNIQYF
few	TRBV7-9	CASSLGGIGYTF
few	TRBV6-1	CASSEALEITQYF
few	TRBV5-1	CASSLTQGFATGELFF
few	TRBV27	CASSLWGYGNTEAFF
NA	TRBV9	CASSVFPGLAGGGELFF
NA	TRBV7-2	CASSFWTSGFNIQYF
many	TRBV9	CASSVGYRQGETQYF